Listed here is a single TCR beta chain. The target antigen is unknown. Germline assignment: CDR1 LNHNV and CDR2 YYDKDF (reference sequence). The J segment lost 4 bases and the V segment lost 1 base, leaving 4 bases of the junction unmatched. This CDR3 has 15 amino acids. These data come from a study of cytomegalovirus exposure and HLA in healthy donors. Broader study findings: Immune exposure information available was restricted to CMV serostatus. An assumption of roughly uniform sequencing depth across donors underlay the presence/absence analyses.

The PCR ran on 60 Vbeta and 13 Jbeta primers. Sequenced by immunoSEQ multiplex PCR; TCRdb stores in-frame clones only, minus some. The repertoire holds some 130,000 clones, with over 70% as singletons. The sequencing input was PBMCs. The rearrangement joins TRBV15 to TRBJ2-5; 9 bases align to TRBD2. The TCR originated in a man aged 30-40 years in good health and CMV-seronegative. CDR3 in amino acids: CATSRGGRARETQYF. The CDR3 region has the DNA TGTGCCACCAGCAGAGGCGGGAGGGCACGAGAGACCCAGTACTTC.